This TCR beta chain was documented in a study of Graves' ophthalmopathy and Graves' hyperthyroidism. Study background: Hyperthyroidism showing no ophthalmopathy within 18 months of follow-up was stable.

This clonotype was recorded many times. The authors amplified TCR beta CDR3 regions, and they did so from RNA transcripts for repertoire sequencing. The authors performed first-round RT-PCR with HTBI primers and then a second-round multiplex PCR. TCRdb re-derived calls from the multiplex PCR reads in MiXCR, one entry per CDR3 protein. The table shows roughly 600,000 distinct CDR3 sequences, with less than 45% occurring only once. Sequenced input: peripheral blood or thyroid tissue (not recorded which). The sequence was obtained from an adult man with Graves' hyperthyroidism.

This CDR3 is CASSLARGSRSDYGYTF. DNA of the CDR3: TGTGCCAGCAGTTTAGCCAGGGGAAGTAGGTCGGACTATGGCTACACCTTC. The chain recombines TRBV12-3 or TRBV12-4 with TRBJ1-2, with D possibly TRBD1 on 6 matching bases. The CDR3 contains 17 residues. Trimming shortened V by 0 bases and J by 3 bases, and 17 bases separated the two germline ends.